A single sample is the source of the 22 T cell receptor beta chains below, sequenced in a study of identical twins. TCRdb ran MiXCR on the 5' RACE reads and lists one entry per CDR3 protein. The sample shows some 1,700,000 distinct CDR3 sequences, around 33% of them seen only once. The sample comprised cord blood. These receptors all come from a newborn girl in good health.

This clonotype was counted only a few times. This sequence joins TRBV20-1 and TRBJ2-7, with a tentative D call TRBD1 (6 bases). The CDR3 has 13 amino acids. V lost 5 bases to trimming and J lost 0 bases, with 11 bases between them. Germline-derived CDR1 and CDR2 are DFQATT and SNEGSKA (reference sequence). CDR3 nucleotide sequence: TGCAGTGCTCTCCCCAGGGGCTCCTACGAGCAGTACTTC. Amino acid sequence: CSALPRGSYEQYF.

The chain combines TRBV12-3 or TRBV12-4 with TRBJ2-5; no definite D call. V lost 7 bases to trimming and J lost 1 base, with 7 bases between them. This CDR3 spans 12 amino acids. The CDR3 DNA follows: TGTGCCAGCACCAACACCCAAGAGACCCAGTACTTC. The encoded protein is CASTNTQETQYF.

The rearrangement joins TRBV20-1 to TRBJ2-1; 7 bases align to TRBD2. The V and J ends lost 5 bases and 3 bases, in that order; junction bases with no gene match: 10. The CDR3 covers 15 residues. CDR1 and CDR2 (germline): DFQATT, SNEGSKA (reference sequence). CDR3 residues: CSAGGLAGVYNEQFF. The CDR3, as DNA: TGCAGTGCTGGGGGGTTGGCGGGAGTCTACAATGAGCAGTTCTTC.

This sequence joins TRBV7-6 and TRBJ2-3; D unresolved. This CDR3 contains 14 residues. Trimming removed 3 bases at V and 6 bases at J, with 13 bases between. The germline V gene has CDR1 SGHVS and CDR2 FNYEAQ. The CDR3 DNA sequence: TGTGCCAGCAGCTTCACCAGTTTGGGTGATACGCAGTATTTT. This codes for CASSFTSLGDTQYF.

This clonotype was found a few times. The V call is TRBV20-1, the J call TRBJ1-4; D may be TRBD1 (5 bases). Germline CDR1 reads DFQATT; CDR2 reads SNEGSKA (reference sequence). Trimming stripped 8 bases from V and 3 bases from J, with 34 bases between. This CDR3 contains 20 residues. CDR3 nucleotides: TGCAGTCTGGGGAGGATAGATCAGTTTATCGGGGACGCGGCTAATGAAAAACTGTTTTTT. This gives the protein CSLGRIDQFIGDAANEKLFF.

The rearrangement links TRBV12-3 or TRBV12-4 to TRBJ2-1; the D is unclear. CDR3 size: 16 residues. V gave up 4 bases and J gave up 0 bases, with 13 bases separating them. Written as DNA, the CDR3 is TGTGCCAGCAGTTCCAAAGGGCCCCACTCCTACAATGAGCAGTTCTTC. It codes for CASSSKGPHSYNEQFF.

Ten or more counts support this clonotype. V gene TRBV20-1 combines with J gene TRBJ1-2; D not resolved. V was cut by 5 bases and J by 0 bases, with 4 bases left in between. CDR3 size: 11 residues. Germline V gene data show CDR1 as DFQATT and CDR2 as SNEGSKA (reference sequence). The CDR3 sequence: CSADTNYGYTF. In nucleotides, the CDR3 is TGCAGTGCTGACACTAACTATGGCTACACCTTC.

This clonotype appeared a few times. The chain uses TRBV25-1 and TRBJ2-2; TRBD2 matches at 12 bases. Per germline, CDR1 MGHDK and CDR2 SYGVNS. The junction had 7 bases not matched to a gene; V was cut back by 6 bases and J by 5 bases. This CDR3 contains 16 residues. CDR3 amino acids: CASRPRLAGDTGELFF. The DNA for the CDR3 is TGTGCCAGCAGGCCCAGACTAGCGGGAGATACCGGGGAGCTGTTTTTT. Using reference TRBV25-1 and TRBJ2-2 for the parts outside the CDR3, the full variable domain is EADIYQTPRYLVIGTGKKITLECSQTMGHDKMYWYQQDPGMELHLIHYSYGVNSTEKGDLSSESTVSRIRTEHFPLTLESARPSHTSQYLCASRPRLAGDTGELFFGEGSRLTVL.

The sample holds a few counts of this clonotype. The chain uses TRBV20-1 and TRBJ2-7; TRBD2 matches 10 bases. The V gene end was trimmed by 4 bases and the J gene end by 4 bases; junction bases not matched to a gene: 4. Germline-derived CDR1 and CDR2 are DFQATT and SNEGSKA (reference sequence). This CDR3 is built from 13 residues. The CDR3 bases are TGCAGTGCTACTAGCGGGAGTTTTTACGAGCAGTACTTC. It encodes CSATSGSFYEQYF.

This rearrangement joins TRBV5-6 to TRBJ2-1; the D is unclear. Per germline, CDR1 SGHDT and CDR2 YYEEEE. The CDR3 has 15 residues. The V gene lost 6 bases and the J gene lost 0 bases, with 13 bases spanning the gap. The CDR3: CASTDAPSSYNEQFF. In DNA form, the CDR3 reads TGTGCCAGCACCGATGCACCGAGCTCCTACAATGAGCAGTTCTTC.

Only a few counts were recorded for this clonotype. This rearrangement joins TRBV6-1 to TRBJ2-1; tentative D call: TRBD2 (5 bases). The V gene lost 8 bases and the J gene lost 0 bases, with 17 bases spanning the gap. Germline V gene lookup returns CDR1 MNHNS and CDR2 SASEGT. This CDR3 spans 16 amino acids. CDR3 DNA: TGTGCCAGCTCGGCCTACGGTGGGAGCTCCTACAATGAGCAGTTCTTC. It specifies CASSAYGGSSYNEQFF.

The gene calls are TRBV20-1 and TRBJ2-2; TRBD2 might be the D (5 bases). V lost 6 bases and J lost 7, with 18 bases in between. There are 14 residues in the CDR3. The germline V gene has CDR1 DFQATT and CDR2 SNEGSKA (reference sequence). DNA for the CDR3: TGCAGTGCCTGCCCGACTATTTACTGCGGGGAGCTGTTTTTT. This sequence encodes CSACPTIYCGELFF.

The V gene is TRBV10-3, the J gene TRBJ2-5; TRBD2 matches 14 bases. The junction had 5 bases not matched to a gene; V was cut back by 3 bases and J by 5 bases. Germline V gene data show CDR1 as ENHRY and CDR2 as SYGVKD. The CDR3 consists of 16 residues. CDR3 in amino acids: CAISELGLAGGETQYF. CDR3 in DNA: TGTGCCATCAGTGAACTCGGACTAGCGGGAGGCGAGACCCAGTACTTC.

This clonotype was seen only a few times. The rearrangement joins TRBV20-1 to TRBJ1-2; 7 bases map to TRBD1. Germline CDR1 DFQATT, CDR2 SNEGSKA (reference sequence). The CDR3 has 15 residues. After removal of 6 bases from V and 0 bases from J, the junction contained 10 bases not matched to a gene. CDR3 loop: CSARGGDSANYGYTF. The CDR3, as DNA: TGCAGTGCCCGAGGCGGGGACAGCGCTAACTATGGCTACACCTTC.

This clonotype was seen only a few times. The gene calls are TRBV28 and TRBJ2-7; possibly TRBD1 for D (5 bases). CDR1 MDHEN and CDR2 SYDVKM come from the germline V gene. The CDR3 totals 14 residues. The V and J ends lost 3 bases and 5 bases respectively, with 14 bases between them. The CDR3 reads CASSFELQDNEQYF. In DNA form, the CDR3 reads TGTGCCAGCAGTTTTGAGTTACAGGACAACGAGCAGTACTTC.

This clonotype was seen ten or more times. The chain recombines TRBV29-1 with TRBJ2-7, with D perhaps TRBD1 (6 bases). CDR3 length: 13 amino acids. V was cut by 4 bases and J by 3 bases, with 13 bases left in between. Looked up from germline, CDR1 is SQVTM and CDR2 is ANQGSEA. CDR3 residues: CSVARSTGYEQYF. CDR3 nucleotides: TGCAGCGTTGCGAGATCGACAGGCTACGAGCAGTACTTC.

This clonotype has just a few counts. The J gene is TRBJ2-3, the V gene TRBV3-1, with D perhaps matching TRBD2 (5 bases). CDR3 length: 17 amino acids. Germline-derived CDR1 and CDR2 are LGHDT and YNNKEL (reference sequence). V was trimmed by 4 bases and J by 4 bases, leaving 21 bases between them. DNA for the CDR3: TGTGCCAGCAGCCCCAAAGCGGTGAGGCGGCTTGCAGATACGCAGTATTTT. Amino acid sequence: CASSPKAVRRLADTQYF.

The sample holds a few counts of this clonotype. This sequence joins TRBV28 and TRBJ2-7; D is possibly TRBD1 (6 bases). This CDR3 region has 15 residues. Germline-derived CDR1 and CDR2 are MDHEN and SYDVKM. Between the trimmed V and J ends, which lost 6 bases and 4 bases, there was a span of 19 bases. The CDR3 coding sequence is TGTGCCAGCAGAAATGTTAACCAGGGGTGGTACGAGCAGTACTTC. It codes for CASRNVNQGWYEQYF. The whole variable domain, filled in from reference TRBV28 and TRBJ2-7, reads DVKVTQSSRYLVKRTGEKVFLECVQDMDHENMFWYRQDPGLGLRLIYFSYDVKMKEKGDIPEGYSVSREKKERFSLILESASTNQTSMYLCASRNVNQGWYEQYFGPGTRLTVT.

This chain's CDR3 is CATSHENTDSSRTQYF. CDR3 nucleotide sequence: TGTGCCACCAGCCACGAGAATACAGACAGCTCCAGGACCCAGTACTTC. The chain combines TRBV15 with TRBJ2-5; D might be TRBD1 (5 bases). Looked up from germline, CDR1 is LNHNV and CDR2 is YYDKDF (reference sequence). The germline V and J ends were trimmed by 5 bases and 7 bases, with 23 bases remaining between them. The CDR3 runs 16 residues.

The CDR3 DNA reads as TGCGCCAGCAGTGAGATGGAGGCCACCTACGAGCAGTACTTC. Residues: CASSEMEATYEQYF. This rearrangement joins TRBV10-1 to TRBJ2-7; possible D gene TRBD2, 5 bases. Trimming took 2 bases from V and 2 from J, leaving 10 bases between them. The CDR3 is made up of 14 amino acids. Germline CDR1 is WNHNN and CDR2 is SYGVQD (reference sequence).

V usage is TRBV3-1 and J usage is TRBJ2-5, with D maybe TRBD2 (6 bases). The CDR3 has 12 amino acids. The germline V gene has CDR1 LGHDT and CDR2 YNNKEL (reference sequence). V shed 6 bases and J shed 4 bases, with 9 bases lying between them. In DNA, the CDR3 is TGTGCCAGCAGGATGGGAGGAGAGACCCAGTACTTC. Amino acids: CASRMGGETQYF.

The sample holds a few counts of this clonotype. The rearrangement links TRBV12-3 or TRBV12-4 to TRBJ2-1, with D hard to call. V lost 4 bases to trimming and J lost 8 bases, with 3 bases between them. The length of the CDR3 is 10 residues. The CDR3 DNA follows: TGTGCCAGCAGTTGCTATGAGCAGTTCTTC. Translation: CASSCYEQFF.